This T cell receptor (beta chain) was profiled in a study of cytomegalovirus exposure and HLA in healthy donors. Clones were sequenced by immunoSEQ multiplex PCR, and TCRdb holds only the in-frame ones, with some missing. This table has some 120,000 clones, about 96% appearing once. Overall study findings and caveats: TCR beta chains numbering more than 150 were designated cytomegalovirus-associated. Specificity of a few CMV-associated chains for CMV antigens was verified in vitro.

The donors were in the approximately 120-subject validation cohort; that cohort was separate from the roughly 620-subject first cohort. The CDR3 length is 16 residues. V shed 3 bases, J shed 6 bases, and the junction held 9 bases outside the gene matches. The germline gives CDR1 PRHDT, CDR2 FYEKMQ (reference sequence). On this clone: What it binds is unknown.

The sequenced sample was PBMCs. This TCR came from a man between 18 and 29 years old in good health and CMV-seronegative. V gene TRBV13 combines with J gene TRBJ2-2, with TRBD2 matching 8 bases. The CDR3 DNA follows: TGTGCCAGCAGCTTTGCTTCCGGGAGGGCCGCCGGGGAGCTGTTTTTT. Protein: CASSFASGRAAGELFF.